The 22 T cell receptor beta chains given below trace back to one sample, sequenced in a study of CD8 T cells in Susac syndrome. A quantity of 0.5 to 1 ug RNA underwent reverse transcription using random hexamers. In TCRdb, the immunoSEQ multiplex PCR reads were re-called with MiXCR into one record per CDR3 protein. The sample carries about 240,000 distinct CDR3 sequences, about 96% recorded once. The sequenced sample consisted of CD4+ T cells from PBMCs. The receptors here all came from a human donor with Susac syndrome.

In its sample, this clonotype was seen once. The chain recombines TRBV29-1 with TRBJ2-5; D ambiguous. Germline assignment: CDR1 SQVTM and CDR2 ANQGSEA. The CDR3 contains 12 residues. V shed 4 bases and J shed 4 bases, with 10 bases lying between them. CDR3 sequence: CSVVVSSETQYF. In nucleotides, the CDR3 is TGCAGCGTTGTGGTCAGCTCAGAGACCCAGTACTTC.

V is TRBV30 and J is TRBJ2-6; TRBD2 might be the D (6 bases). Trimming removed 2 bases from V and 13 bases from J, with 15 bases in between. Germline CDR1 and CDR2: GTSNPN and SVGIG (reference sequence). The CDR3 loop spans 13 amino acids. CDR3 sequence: CAWSNGSPEVLTF. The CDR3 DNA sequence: TGTGCCTGGAGTAACGGGAGTCCAGAGGTCCTGACTTTC.

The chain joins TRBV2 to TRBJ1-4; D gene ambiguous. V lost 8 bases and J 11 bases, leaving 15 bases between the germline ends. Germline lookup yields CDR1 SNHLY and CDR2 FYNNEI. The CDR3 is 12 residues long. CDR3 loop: CASGGPGRKLFF. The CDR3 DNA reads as TGTGCCAGCGGCGGGCCTGGGAGGAAACTGTTTTTT.

CDR3 sequence reads: CSARSSLGTEAFF. The CDR3, as DNA: TGCAGTGCTAGGTCTTCACTGGGCACTGAAGCTTTCTTT. The chain combines TRBV20-1 with TRBJ1-1; D not resolved. Trimming pared 3 bases from V and 4 bases from J, leaving 12 bases between. CDR1 is DFQATT and CDR2 is SNEGSKA in the germline V gene (reference sequence). The CDR3 covers 13 residues.

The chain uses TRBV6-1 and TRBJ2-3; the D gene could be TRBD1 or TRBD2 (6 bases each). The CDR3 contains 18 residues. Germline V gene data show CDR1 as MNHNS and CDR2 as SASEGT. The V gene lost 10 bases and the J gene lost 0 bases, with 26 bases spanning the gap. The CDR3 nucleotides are TGTGCCACCGAGAGTCGGGGGCTCGGGCTACCTAGCACAGATACGCAGTATTTT. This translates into CATESRGLGLPSTDTQYF.

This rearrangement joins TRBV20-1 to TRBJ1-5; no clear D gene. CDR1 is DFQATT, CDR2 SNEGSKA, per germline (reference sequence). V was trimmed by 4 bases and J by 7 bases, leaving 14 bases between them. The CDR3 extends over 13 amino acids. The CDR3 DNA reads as TGCAGTGCTATCGTCCGGGGTCGGCAGCCCCAGCATTTT. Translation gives CSAIVRGRQPQHF.

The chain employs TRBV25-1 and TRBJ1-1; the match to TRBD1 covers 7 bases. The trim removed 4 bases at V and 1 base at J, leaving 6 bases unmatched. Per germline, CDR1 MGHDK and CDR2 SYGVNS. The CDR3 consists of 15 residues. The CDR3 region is CASSAPTGKNTEAFF. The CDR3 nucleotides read TGTGCCAGCAGTGCGCCGACAGGGAAGAACACTGAAGCTTTCTTT.

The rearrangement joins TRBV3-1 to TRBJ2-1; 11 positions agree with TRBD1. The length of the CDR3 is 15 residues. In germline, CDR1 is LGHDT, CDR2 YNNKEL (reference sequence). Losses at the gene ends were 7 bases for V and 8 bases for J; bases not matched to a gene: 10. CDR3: CASTLGTGGNHEQFF. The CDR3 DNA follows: TGTGCCAGCACCCTAGGGACAGGGGGAAATCATGAGCAGTTCTTC.

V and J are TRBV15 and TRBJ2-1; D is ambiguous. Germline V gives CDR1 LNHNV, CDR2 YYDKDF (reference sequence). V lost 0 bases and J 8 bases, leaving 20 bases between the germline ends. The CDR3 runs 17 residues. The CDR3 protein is CATSRDNRVSRLDEQFF. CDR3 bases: TGTGCCACCAGCAGAGACAACCGGGTCTCCCGATTGGATGAGCAGTTCTTC.

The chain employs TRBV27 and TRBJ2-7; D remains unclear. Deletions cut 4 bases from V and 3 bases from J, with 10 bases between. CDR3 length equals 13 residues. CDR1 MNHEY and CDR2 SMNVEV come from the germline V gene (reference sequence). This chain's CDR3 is CASSSLGDYEQYF. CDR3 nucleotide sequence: TGTGCCAGCAGTTCGCTAGGCGACTACGAGCAGTACTTC.

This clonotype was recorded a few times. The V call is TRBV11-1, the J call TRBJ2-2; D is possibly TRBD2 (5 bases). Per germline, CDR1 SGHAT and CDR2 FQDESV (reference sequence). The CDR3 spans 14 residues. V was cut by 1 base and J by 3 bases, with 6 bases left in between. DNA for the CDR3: TGTGCCAGCAGCTTAGTCGGGGACACCGGGGAGCTGTTTTTT. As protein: CASSLVGDTGELFF.

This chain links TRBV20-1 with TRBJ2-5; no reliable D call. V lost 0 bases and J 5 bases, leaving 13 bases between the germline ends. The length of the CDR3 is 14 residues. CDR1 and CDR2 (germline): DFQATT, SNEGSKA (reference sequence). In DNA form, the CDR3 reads TGCAGTGCTAGAGAAGGGCGAGGTAGCGAGACCCAGTACTTC. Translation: CSAREGRGSETQYF.

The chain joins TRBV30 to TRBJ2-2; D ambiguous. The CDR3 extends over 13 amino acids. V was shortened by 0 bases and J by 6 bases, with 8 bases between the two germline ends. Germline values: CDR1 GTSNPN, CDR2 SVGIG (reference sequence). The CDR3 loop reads CAWSVRVAGELFF. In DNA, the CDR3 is TGTGCCTGGAGTGTACGGGTCGCCGGGGAGCTGTTTTTT.

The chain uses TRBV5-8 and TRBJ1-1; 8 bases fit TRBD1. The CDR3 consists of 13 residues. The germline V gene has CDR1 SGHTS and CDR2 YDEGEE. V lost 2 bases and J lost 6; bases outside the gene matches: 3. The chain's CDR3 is CASSFDRGSEAFF. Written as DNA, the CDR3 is TGTGCCAGCAGCTTCGACAGGGGCTCTGAAGCTTTCTTT.

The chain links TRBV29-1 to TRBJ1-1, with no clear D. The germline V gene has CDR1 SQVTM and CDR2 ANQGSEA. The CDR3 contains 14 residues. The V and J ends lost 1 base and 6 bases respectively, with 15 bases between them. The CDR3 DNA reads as TGCAGCGTTGAAGGAAGGTTGAGGCCCCCTGAAGCTTTCTTT. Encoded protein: CSVEGRLRPPEAFF.

CDR3 residues: CSVGTAAYEQYF. Here the CDR3 DNA reads TGCAGCGTTGGGACGGCGGCCTACGAGCAGTACTTC. The V call is TRBV29-1, the J call TRBJ2-7; D ambiguous. CDR3 length: 12 residues. Germline CDR1 is SQVTM and CDR2 is ANQGSEA. Trimming pared 4 bases from V and 2 bases from J, leaving 9 bases between.

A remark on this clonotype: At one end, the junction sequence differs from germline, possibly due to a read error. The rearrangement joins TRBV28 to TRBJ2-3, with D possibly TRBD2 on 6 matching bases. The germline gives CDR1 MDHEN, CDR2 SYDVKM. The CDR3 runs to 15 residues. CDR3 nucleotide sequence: TGTGCCAGCAGTTTGGGCGGGATGGGCACAGATACGCAGTACTTT. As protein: CASSLGGMGTDTQYF.

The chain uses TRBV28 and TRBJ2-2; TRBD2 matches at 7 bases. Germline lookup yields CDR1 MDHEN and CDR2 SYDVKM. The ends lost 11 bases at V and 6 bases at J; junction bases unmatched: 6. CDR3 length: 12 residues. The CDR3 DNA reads TGTGCCGGTGGGGGGGTCGCCGGGGAGCTGTTTTTT. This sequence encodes CAGGGVAGELFF. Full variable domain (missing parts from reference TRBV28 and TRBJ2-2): DVKVTQSSRYLVKRTGEKVFLECVQDMDHENMFWYRQDPGLGLRLIYFSYDVKMKEKGDIPEGYSVSREKKERFSLILESASTNQTSMYLCAGGGVAGELFFGEGSRLTVL.

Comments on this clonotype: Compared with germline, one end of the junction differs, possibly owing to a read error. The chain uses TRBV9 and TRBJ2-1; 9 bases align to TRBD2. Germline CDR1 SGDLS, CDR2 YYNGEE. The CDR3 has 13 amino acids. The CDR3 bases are TGTGCCAACAGCGTAGACGTAGCGGGAGTGGAGTTCTTC. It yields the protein CANSVDVAGVEFF. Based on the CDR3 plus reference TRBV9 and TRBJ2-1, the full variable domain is DSGVTQTPKHLITATGQRVTLRCSPRSGDLSVYWYQQSLDQGLQFLIQYYNGEERAKGNILERFSAQQFPDLHSELNLSSLELGDSALYFCANSVDVAGVEFFGPGTRLTVL.

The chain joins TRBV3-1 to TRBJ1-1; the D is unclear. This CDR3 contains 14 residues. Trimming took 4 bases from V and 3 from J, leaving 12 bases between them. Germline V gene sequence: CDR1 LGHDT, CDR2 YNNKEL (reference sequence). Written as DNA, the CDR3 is TGTGCCAGCAGCCCAAGATCTGGAGACACTGAAGCTTTCTTT. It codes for CASSPRSGDTEAFF. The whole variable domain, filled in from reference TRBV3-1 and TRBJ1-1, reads DTAVSQTPKYLVTQMGNDKSIKCEQNLGHDTMYWYKQDSKKFLKIMFSYNNKELIINETVPNRFSPKSPDKAHLNLHINSLELGDSAVYFCASSPRSGDTEAFFGQGTRLTVV.

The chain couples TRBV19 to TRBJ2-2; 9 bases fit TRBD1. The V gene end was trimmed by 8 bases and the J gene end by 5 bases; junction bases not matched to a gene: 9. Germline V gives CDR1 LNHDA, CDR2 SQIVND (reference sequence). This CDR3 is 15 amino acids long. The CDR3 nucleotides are TGTGCCAGTTGGCCGGGACAGGGTATAACCGGGGAGCTGTTTTTT. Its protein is CASWPGQGITGELFF.

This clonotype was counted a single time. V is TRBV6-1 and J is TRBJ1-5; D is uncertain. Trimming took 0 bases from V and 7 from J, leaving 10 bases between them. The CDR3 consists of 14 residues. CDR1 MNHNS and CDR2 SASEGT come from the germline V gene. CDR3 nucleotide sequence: TGTGCCAGCAGTGAAGCTGGGCGGATACAGCCCCAGCATTTT. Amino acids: CASSEAGRIQPQHF.